This T cell receptor beta chain appears in the sequencing data of a study of tumour-infiltrating T cells in Burkitt lymphoma. Repertoires were generated with immunoSEQ multiplex PCR, while TCRdb's copy carries only in-frame clones and drops some. This sample has around 13,000 clones, with 85% to 90% found just once. V was pared by 6 bases and J by 0 bases, with 9 bases between. Germline V gene sequence: CDR1 SNHLY, CDR2 FYNNEI. This CDR3 contains 13 residues. The rearrangement links TRBV2 to TRBJ2-7; D uncertain. The origin of this receptor is a human donor with diffuse large B-cell lymphoma. Sequences were obtained from tumor tissue. The CDR3 is CASRSGSSYEQYF. The CDR3 DNA is TGTGCCAGCAGGTCCGGTAGCTCCTACGAGCAGTACTTC.